Shown below are 16 T cell receptor beta chains from a single sample sequenced in a study of blood T cells in healthy people across ages. Primers used in a second PCR of roughly 7 to 12 cycles were a sample-barcoded 5' primer and a J-beta primer mix. TCRdb called the 5' RACE reads again in MiXCR, with one record for every CDR3 protein. This table has 1.5 million or so distinct CDR3 sequences, about 45% appearing once. What was sequenced was blood. These receptors originate from a woman aged 18-29 years in good health.

The table lists this clonotype with a count of one. The V and J genes are TRBV20-1 and TRBJ2-5, with D possibly matching TRBD2 (5 bases). Germline V gene sequence: CDR1 DFQATT, CDR2 SNEGSKA (reference sequence). This CDR3 region has 12 residues. Trimming removed 6 bases at V and 5 bases at J, with 13 bases between. CDR3 region: CSAPRESETQYF. The CDR3 nucleotides are TGCAGTGCCCCTAGGGAGAGCGAGACCCAGTACTTC.

This clonotype occurred many times. V usage is TRBV12-3 or TRBV12-4 and J usage is TRBJ1-4; possibly TRBD1 for D (5 bases). This CDR3 has 14 residues. Trimming left V 2 bases short and J 7 bases short, with 11 bases between. Written as DNA, the CDR3 is TGTGCCAGCAGTTTACGGGGGAGAGGTGAAAAACTGTTTTTT. This sequence encodes CASSLRGRGEKLFF.

This clonotype has only a few counts. This chain uses TRBV28 with TRBJ2-3, with a possible D match to TRBD1 (5 bases). V was trimmed by 2 bases and J by 5 bases, leaving 11 bases between them. There are 14 residues in the CDR3. The V gene's germline CDR1 is MDHEN and CDR2 SYDVKM. The CDR3 loop reads CASSLLGAEDTQYF. As DNA, the CDR3 is TGTGCCAGCAGTTTACTAGGGGCGGAAGATACGCAGTATTTT.

This rearrangement joins TRBV19 to TRBJ1-5; D not resolved. From germline, CDR1 is LNHDA and CDR2 SQIVND (reference sequence). The V end was cut by 6 bases, the J end by 1 base, with 13 bases between. The CDR3 length is 15 residues. CDR3 nucleotide sequence: TGTGCCAGTAGCGCGAGGGCCGGAAGCAATCAGCCCCAGCATTTT. As protein: CASSARAGSNQPQHF.

The rearrangement links TRBV27 to TRBJ2-1, with TRBD2 identical over 14 bases. The CDR3 sequence is 14 residues long. J gave up 9 bases and V 6 bases, and 4 bases lay outside the gene matches. CDR1 and CDR2 from the germline V gene are MNHEY and SMNVEV (reference sequence). In nucleotides, the CDR3 is TGTGCCAGCAGCCGACTAGCGGGAGGGGTTGAGCAGTTCTTC. Translating it yields CASSRLAGGVEQFF.

V and J are TRBV4-2 and TRBJ1-2, with 9 bases matching TRBD1. Trimming cost V 3 bases and J 2 bases; bases outside gene matches: 10. Germline assignment: CDR1 LGHNA and CDR2 YNFKEQ. CDR3 length: 17 residues. The CDR3 region is CASSQVRDRANNYGYTF. CDR3 in DNA: TGTGCCAGCAGCCAGGTCCGGGACAGGGCAAACAACTATGGCTACACCTTC.

V and J are TRBV7-2 and TRBJ1-1; no clear D. Germline V gene lookup returns CDR1 SGHTA and CDR2 FQGNSA. This CDR3 comprises 15 residues. The ends were cut back, 1 base at V and 1 base at J, with 10 bases in the middle. CDR3 coding DNA: TGTGCCAGCAGCTTAGGAGGTTCGGGGAACACTGAAGCTTTCTTT. Protein product: CASSLGGSGNTEAFF.

This clonotype was counted only a few times. The chain carries TRBV20-1 and TRBJ1-5; a weak D match, TRBD1 (6 bases). The ends were cut back, 1 base at V and 0 bases at J, with 10 bases in the middle. In germline, CDR1 is DFQATT, CDR2 SNEGSKA (reference sequence). There are 15 residues in the CDR3. The CDR3 DNA reads as TGCAGTGCTAGAGCCGGGACATATAGCAATCAGCCCCAGCATTTT. It is translated as CSARAGTYSNQPQHF.

This clonotype was picked up one time. The chain has TRBV7-9 and TRBJ2-5, with TRBD2 identical over 12 bases. Trimming at V came to 6 bases and at J to 11 bases, leaving 10 bases not matched to a gene. The CDR3 runs to 14 residues. Germline V lookup: CDR1 SEHNR, CDR2 FQNEAQ (reference sequence). In DNA form, the CDR3 reads TGTGCCAGCAGTTCTAGCGGGGGGGTTTCGGAGCAGTACTTC. Protein product: CASSSSGGVSEQYF.

The rearrangement uses TRBV7-4 and TRBJ1-2; 7 positions agree with TRBD1. J lost 0 bases, V lost 6 bases, and 13 bases had no gene match. Germline CDR1 reads SGHVT; CDR2 reads SQSDAQ. There are 17 residues in the CDR3. CDR3 protein: CASSFIDPGQSNYGYTF. CDR3 DNA: TGTGCCAGCAGTTTTATCGACCCGGGACAGTCTAACTATGGCTACACCTTC.

The CDR3 protein is CASSFQRGGEKLFF. DNA for the CDR3: TGTGCCAGCAGCTTTCAACGGGGGGGTGAAAAACTGTTTTTT. This rearrangement joins TRBV7-2 to TRBJ1-4; perhaps TRBD1 as D (5 bases). CDR1 and CDR2 from the germline V gene are SGHTA and FQGNSA. CDR3 size: 14 residues. The V end lost 3 bases, the J end lost 7 bases, and 12 bases lay between the germline ends.

This clonotype was detected only a few times. V is TRBV6-5 and J is TRBJ1-2; D uncertain. V lost 5 bases and J lost 6, with 16 bases in between. Germline V CDR1 and CDR2: MNHEY, SVGAGI. The CDR3 is 14 amino acids. CDR3 residues: CASSPPSGYNGYTF. For the CDR3, the DNA is TGTGCCAGCAGTCCCCCGAGCGGATATAATGGCTACACCTTC.

This clonotype has just a few counts. This chain connects TRBV7-2 to TRBJ2-3; 9 bases agree with TRBD1. With 3 bases clipped from V and 10 bases from J, the junction kept 2 bases outside the gene matches. The CDR3 contains 12 residues. Germline loops: CDR1 SGHTA, CDR2 FQGNSA. The CDR3 reads CASSFRTGAQYF. CDR3 bases: TGTGCCAGCAGCTTCCGGACAGGGGCGCAGTATTTT. Drawing the rest from reference TRBV7-2 and TRBJ2-3, the complete variable domain is GAGVSQSPSNKVTEKGKDVELRCDPISGHTALYWYRQSLGQGLEFLIYFQGNSAPDKSGLPSDRFSAERTGGSVSTLTIQRTQQEDSAVYLCASSFRTGAQYFGPGTRLTVL.

This clonotype was seen a few times. The CDR3 DNA follows: TGCAGTGCTAGTTCCACTCCCAATGAGCAGTACTTC. Its translation is CSASSTPNEQYF. V is TRBV20-1 and J is TRBJ2-7; the D is unclear. V was trimmed by 3 bases and J by 7 bases, leaving 13 bases between them. There are 12 residues in the CDR3. Per germline, CDR1 DFQATT and CDR2 SNEGSKA (reference sequence).

The chain couples TRBV20-1 to TRBJ1-2; D gene unclear. This CDR3 has 13 amino acids. Trimming left V 1 base short and J 4 bases short, with 10 bases between. Germline lookup yields CDR1 DFQATT and CDR2 SNEGSKA (reference sequence). The CDR3 is CSARADTFYGYTF. As DNA, the CDR3 is TGCAGTGCTAGAGCCGACACCTTCTATGGCTACACCTTC.

V and J are TRBV7-2 and TRBJ1-6, with D perhaps TRBD1 (5 bases). Trimming pared 1 base from V and 7 bases from J, leaving 11 bases between. This CDR3 contains 15 residues. In germline, CDR1 is SGHTA, CDR2 FQGNSA. DNA for the CDR3: TGTGCCAGCAGCTTAGGAGCAGGGCTGAATTCACCCCTCCACTTT. Translation: CASSLGAGLNSPLHF.